This is a list of T cell receptor beta chains from one sample in a study of shared clonotypes between healthy human individuals. Assay: immunoSEQ multiplex PCR; the TCRdb copy retains only in-frame clones and omits some. Of 400,000 to 500,000 clones detected, around 79% appear once; the ten largest clones hold approximately 12%. The sample was PBMCs. The source of these receptors is a woman aged 40 to 55 in good health. Some clones in this sample may be carry-over from other donors' samples. Both conserved end residues are trimmed from each CDR3.

>TRBV25-1|TRBJ1-2
ASSEAGRLYGYT
>TRBV11-2|TRBJ2-5
ASSAGGGETQY
>TRBV19|TRBJ2-1
ASSMESQPRQF
>TRBV7-8|TRBJ2-5
ASSWLGTPETQY
>TRBV19|NA
ASSIDLTGSRYEQY
>TRBV2|TRBJ2-1
ASSFSPYNEQF
>TRBV7-2|TRBJ1-1
AATTPRGRSEAF
>TRBV7-9|TRBJ2-7
ASSLVAGGPSYEQY
>TRBV19|TRBJ1-2
ASKTGDQQNYGYT
>TRBV21-1|TRBJ2-1
ASSLMHGNFSYNEQF
>TRBV27|TRBJ2-1
ASSLSTSGNNEQF
>TRBV19|TRBJ2-7
ASSIEVGSSYEQY